The clone carrying this T cell receptor (beta chain) turned up a few times. Its antigen is unidentified. The data stem from a study of Graves' ophthalmopathy and Graves' hyperthyroidism. Whole-study results and caveats: A model of 13 signatures distinguished ophthalmopathy from stable hyperthyroidism at approximately 90% sensitivity and about 80% specificity.

Amplification targeted the TCR beta CDR3 regions, with RNA transcripts as the source material. RT-PCR in the first round used HTBI primers; a second-round multiplex PCR followed. Via MiXCR, TCRdb re-called the multiplex PCR reads, giving one row per CDR3 protein. The data hold around 670,000 distinct CDR3 sequences, with 35% to 50% observed a single time. What was sequenced was peripheral blood. The TCR was taken from an adult man with Graves' ophthalmopathy.

The CDR3 sequence is CASSLTGQANEQYF. CDR3 in DNA: TGTGCCAGCAGCCTGACGGGACAGGCGAACGAGCAGTACTTC. This chain connects TRBV14 to TRBJ2-7; 8 bases fit TRBD1. This CDR3 spans 14 amino acids. Germline CDR1 is SGHDN and CDR2 is FVKESK. V was clipped by 4 bases and J by 5 bases; unmatched bases: 7.